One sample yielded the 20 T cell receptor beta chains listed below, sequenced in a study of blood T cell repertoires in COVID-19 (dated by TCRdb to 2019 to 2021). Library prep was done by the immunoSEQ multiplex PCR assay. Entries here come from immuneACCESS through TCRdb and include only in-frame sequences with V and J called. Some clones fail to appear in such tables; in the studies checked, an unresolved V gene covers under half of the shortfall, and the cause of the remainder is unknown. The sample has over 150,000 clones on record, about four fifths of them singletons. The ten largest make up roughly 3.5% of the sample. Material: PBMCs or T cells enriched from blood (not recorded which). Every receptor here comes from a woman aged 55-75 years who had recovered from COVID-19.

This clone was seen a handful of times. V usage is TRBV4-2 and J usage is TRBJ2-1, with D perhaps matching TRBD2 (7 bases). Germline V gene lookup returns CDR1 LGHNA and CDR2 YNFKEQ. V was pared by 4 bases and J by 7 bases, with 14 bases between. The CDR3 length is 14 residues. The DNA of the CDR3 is TGTGCCAGCAGCCCGGGGGGCCAGAGAAATGAGCAGTTCTTC. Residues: CASSPGGQRNEQFF.

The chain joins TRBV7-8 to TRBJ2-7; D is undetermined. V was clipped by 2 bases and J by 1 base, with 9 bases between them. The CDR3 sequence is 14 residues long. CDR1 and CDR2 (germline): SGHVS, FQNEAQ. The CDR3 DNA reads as TGTGCCAGCAGCTTATTTTCCGGGTCCTACGAGCAGTACTTC. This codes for CASSLFSGSYEQYF.

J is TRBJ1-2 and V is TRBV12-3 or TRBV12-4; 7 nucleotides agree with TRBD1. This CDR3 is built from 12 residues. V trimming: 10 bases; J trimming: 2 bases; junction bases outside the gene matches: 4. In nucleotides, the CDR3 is TGTGCCATCTCGGGACAGAACTATGGCTACACCTTC. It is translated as CAISGQNYGYTF.

CDR3 sequence (DNA): TGCGCCAGCAGTTACACGGGACAGGGGACAGATACGCAGTATTTT. Its translation: CASSYTGQGTDTQYF. The chain recombines TRBV5-1 with TRBJ2-3; 10 nucleotides align to TRBD1. The germline CDR1 and CDR2 sequences are SGHRS and YFSETQ. CDR3 size: 15 residues. J lost 3 bases, V lost 5 bases, and 6 bases had no gene match.

CDR3 coding DNA: TGTGCCAGTAGTAGGGCAGCCGTTAACTATGGCTACACCTTC. This translates into CASSRAAVNYGYTF. The chain couples TRBV19 to TRBJ1-2, with no clear D. The germline CDR1 and CDR2 sequences are LNHDA and SQIVND (reference sequence). There are 14 residues in the CDR3. Trimming removed 4 bases from V and 1 base from J, with 10 bases in between.

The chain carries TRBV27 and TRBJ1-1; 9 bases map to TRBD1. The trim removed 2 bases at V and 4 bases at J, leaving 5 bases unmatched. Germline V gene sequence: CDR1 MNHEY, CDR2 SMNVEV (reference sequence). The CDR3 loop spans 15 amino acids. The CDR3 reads CASSLKGQGTTEAFF. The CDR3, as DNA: TGTGCCAGCAGTTTAAAGGGACAGGGCACCACTGAAGCTTTCTTT.

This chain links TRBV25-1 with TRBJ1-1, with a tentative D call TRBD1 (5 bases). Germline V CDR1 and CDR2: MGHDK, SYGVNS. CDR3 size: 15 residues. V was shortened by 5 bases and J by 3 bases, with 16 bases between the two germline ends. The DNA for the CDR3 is TGTGCCAGCAGTAACCGAAGGGGAAGGGACACTGAAGCTTTCTTT. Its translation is CASSNRRGRDTEAFF.

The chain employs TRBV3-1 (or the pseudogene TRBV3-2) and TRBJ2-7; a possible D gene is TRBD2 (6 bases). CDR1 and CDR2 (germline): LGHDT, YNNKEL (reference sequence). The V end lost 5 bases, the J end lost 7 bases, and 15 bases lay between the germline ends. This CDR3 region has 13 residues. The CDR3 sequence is CASSFVGAGEQYF. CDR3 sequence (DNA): TGTGCCAGCAGCTTTGTCGGGGCGGGGGAGCAGTACTTC.

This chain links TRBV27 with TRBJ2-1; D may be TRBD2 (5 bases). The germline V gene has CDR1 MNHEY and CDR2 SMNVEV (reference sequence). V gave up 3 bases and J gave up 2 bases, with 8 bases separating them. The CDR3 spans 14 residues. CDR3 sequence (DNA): TGTGCCAGCAGTTTGGGAGTAACCTACAATGAGCAGTTCTTC. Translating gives CASSLGVTYNEQFF.

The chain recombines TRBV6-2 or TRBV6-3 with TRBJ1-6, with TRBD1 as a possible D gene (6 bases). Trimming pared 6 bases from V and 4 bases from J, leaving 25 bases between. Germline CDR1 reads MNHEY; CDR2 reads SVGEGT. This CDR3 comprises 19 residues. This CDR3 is CASSWVGTPGGAYNSPLHF. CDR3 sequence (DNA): TGTGCCAGCAGCTGGGTCGGGACACCGGGCGGAGCTTATAATTCACCCCTCCACTTT.

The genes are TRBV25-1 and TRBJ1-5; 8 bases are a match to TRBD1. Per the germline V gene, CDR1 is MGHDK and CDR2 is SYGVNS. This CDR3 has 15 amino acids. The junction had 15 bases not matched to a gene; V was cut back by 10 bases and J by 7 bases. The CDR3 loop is CATYRPGQGRQPQHF. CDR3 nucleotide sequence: TGTGCCACCTATCGGCCCGGACAGGGTCGACAGCCCCAGCATTTT.

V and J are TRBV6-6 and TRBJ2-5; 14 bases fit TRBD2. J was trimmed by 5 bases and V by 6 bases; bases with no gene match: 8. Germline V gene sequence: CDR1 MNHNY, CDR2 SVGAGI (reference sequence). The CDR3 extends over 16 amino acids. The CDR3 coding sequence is TGTGCCAGCAGCGCGACTAGCGGGGGGGCGGGGGAGACCCAGTACTTC. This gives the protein CASSATSGGAGETQYF.

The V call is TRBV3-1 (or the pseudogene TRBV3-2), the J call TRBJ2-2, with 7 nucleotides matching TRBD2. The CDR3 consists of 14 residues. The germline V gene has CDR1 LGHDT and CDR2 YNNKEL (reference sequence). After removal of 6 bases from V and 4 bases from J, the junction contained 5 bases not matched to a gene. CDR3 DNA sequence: TGTGCCAGCAGTTCCAGGGAGGGCACCGGGGAGCTGTTTTTT. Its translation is CASSSREGTGELFF.

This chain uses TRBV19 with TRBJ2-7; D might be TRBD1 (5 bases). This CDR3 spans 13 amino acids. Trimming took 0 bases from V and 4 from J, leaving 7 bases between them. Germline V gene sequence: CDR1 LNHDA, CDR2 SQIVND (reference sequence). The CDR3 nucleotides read TGTGCCAGTAGTATAGAAGGGGATTACGAGCAGTACTTC. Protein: CASSIEGDYEQYF. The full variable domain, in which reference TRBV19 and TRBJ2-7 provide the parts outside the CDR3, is DGGITQSPKYLFRKEGQNVTLSCEQNLNHDAMYWYRQDPGQGLRLIYYSQIVNDFQKGDIAEGYSVSREKKESFPLTVTSAQKNPTAFYLCASSIEGDYEQYFGPGTRLTVT.

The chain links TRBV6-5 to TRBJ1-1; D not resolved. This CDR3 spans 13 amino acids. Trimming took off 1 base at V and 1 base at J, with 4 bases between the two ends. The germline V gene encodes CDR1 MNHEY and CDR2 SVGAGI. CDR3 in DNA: TGTGCCAGCAGTTACTTAGAGAACACTGAAGCTTTCTTT. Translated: CASSYLENTEAFF.

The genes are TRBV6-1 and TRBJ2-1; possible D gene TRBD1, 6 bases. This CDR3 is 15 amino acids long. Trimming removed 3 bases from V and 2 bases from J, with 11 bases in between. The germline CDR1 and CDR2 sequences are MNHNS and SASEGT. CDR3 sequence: CASSDQGQAYNEQFF. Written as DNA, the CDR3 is TGTGCCAGCAGTGACCAGGGGCAGGCCTACAATGAGCAGTTCTTC.

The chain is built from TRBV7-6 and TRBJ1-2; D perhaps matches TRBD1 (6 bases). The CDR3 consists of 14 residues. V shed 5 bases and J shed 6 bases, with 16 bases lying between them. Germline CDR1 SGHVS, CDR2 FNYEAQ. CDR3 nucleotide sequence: TGTGCCAGCAGCGATACCGGACAGTTACATGGCTACACCTTC. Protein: CASSDTGQLHGYTF. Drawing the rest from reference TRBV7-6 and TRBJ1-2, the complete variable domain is GAGVSQSPRYKVTKRGQDVALRCDPISGHVSLYWYRQALGQGPEFLTYFNYEAQQDKSGLPNDRFSAERPEGSISTLTIQRTEQRDSAMYRCASSDTGQLHGYTFGSGTRLTVV.

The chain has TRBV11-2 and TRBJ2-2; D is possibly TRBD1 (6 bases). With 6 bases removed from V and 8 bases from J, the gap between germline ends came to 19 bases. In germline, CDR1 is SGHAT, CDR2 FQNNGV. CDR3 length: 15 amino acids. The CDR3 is CASRTGSGATGELFF. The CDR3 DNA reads TGTGCCAGCAGAACCGGCTCAGGGGCAACAGGGGAGCTGTTTTTT.

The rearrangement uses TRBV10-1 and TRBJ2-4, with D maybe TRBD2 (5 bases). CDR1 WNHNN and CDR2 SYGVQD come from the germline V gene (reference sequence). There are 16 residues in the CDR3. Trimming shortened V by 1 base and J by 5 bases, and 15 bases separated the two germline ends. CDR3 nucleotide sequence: TGCGCCAGCAGTGAGTTCCCGGGAATCAGCCAAAACATTCAGTACTTC. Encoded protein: CASSEFPGISQNIQYF.

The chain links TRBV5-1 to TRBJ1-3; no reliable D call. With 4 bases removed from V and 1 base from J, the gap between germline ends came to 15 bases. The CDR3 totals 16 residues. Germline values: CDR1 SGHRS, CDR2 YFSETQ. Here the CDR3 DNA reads TGCGCCAGCAGCCCCCGAGGTTTGCTTTCTGGAAACACCATATATTTT. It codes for CASSPRGLLSGNTIYF. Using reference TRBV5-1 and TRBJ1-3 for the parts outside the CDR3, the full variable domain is KAGVTQTPRYLIKTRGQQVTLSCSPISGHRSVSWYQQTPGQGLQFLFEYFSETQRNKGNFPGRFSGRQFSNSRSEMNVSTLELGDSALYLCASSPRGLLSGNTIYFGEGSWLTVV.